A single sample gave rise to the 30 T cell receptor beta chains below, sequenced in a study of blood T cells in healthy people across ages. The authors ran a second PCR of about 6 to 11 cycles using a sample-barcoded 5' primer and a J-beta primer mix. Via MiXCR, TCRdb re-called the 5' RACE reads, giving one row per CDR3 protein. The sample consists of over 1,500,000 distinct CDR3 sequences, 49% of them appearing once. The sample consisted of blood. Receptor source: a middle-aged woman in good health.

The sample holds a few counts of this clonotype. J is TRBJ2-3 and V is TRBV7-2; TRBD2 matches 12 bases. After removal of 2 bases from V and 0 bases from J, the junction contained 6 bases not matched to a gene. Germline values: CDR1 SGHTA, CDR2 FQGNSA. The CDR3 covers 18 residues. CDR3: CASSLWTSGAASTDTQYF. CDR3 nucleotide sequence: TGTGCCAGCAGCTTATGGACTAGCGGGGCAGCTAGCACAGATACGCAGTATTTT.

The CDR3 sequence: CASSPAVTDTQYF. DNA of the CDR3: TGTGCCAGCAGTCCCGCAGTCACAGATACGCAGTATTTT. The chain employs TRBV28 and TRBJ2-3; unclear D gene. The CDR3 sequence is 13 residues long. Germline V gene lookup returns CDR1 MDHEN and CDR2 SYDVKM. V was cut by 5 bases and J by 2 bases, with 8 bases left in between.

This clonotype was counted only a few times. J is TRBJ2-3 and V is TRBV15, with 9 bases identical to TRBD1. Germline V gene data show CDR1 as LNHNV and CDR2 as YYDKDF (reference sequence). V shed 5 bases, J shed 3 bases, and the junction held 9 bases outside the gene matches. The length of the CDR3 is 16 residues. CDR3 coding DNA: TGTGCCACCAGCGGGACAAGGACAGGGGAAACAGATACGCAGTATTTT. Its protein is CATSGTRTGETDTQYF.

This clonotype came up a few times. The chain recombines TRBV15 with TRBJ2-1; D unresolved. CDR1 is LNHNV and CDR2 is YYDKDF in the germline V gene (reference sequence). This CDR3 spans 13 amino acids. V lost 6 bases and J 6 bases, leaving 12 bases between the germline ends. The CDR3 DNA is TGTGCCACCAGTCGAAATAGTTTCAATGAGCAGTTCTTC. Its protein is CATSRNSFNEQFF. Variable domain in full (rest from reference TRBV15 and TRBJ2-1): DAMVIQNPRYQVTQFGKPVTLSCSQTLNHNVMYWYQQKSSQAPKLLFHYYDKDFNNEADTPDNFQSRRPNTSFCFLDIRSPGLGDTAMYLCATSRNSFNEQFFGPGTRLTVL.

J is TRBJ2-1 and V is TRBV20-1; 8 nucleotides align to TRBD2. The J segment lost 2 bases and the V segment lost 5 bases, leaving 8 bases of the junction unmatched. The CDR3 extends over 15 amino acids. Germline CDR1 is DFQATT and CDR2 is SNEGSKA (reference sequence). In DNA, the CDR3 is TGCAGTGCTGGCCGAGCGGGGGCCGCCTACAATGAGCAGTTCTTC. Its protein is CSAGRAGAAYNEQFF.

The chain links TRBV4-3 to TRBJ2-1, with D possibly TRBD1 on 5 matching bases. Germline-derived CDR1 and CDR2 are LGHNA and YSLEER. The CDR3 totals 17 residues. The V gene lost 3 bases and the J gene lost 6 bases, with 21 bases spanning the gap. The CDR3 coding sequence is TGCGCCAGCAGCCACTCAAGGGGCCCTCGAGTAATCAATGAGCAGTTCTTC. The encoded protein is CASSHSRGPRVINEQFF.

This clonotype appeared a single time. A read error may produce the germline difference seen at one junction end. The V call is TRBV7-2, the J call TRBJ2-5; TRBD1 aligns across 8 bases. This CDR3 has 16 residues. Germline V gene sequence: CDR1 SGHTA, CDR2 FQGNSA. The CDR3 spells CAGSLELTGERETQYF. As DNA, the CDR3 is TGTGCCGGCAGCTTAGAACTGACAGGGGAGCGGGAGACCCAGTACTTC.

The chain is built from TRBV7-2 and TRBJ1-6; D remains ambiguous. The CDR3 runs to 13 residues. Looked up from germline, CDR1 is SGHTA and CDR2 is FQGNSA. Between the trimmed V and J ends, which lost 5 bases and 6 bases, there was a span of 8 bases. The CDR3 region is CASSLSRNSPLHF. DNA for the CDR3: TGTGCCAGCAGCCTCTCCCGTAATTCACCCCTCCACTTT.

This chain uses TRBV6-6 with TRBJ1-1, with D possibly TRBD1 on 6 matching bases. The CDR3 extends over 14 amino acids. Trimming removed 7 bases at V and 0 bases at J, with 12 bases between. Germline V lookup: CDR1 MNHNY, CDR2 SVGAGI (reference sequence). CDR3: CASTNGQLNTEAFF. The CDR3 DNA sequence: TGTGCCAGCACTAACGGACAGCTGAACACTGAAGCTTTCTTT.

CDR3 loop: CSVSGWGTDTQYF. The CDR3 nucleotides read TGCAGCGTCTCAGGGTGGGGCACAGATACGCAGTATTTT. The gene calls are TRBV29-1 and TRBJ2-3; D perhaps matches TRBD1 (5 bases). Per the germline V gene, CDR1 is SQVTM and CDR2 is ANQGSEA. The CDR3 spans 13 residues. Trimming left V 6 bases short and J 1 base short, with 11 bases between.

The rearrangement links TRBV27 to TRBJ2-5, with D perhaps assigned TRBD1 or TRBD2 (5 bases each). Trimming took 5 bases from V and 5 from J, leaving 15 bases between them. This CDR3 has 14 amino acids. CDR1 and CDR2 from the germline V gene are MNHEY and SMNVEV (reference sequence). This chain's CDR3 is CASSPPGPWETQYF. Written as DNA, the CDR3 is TGTGCCAGCAGTCCCCCGGGACCTTGGGAGACCCAGTACTTC.

This chain links TRBV6-1 with TRBJ2-4, with 13 nucleotides matching TRBD2. The germline CDR1 and CDR2 sequences are MNHNS and SASEGT. The junction had 6 bases not matched to a gene; V was cut back by 5 bases and J by 8 bases. CDR3 length equals 15 residues. CDR3 sequence: CASSRTSGGDYIQYF. CDR3 DNA sequence: TGTGCCAGCAGTCGGACTAGCGGGGGAGATTACATTCAGTACTTC.

The gene calls are TRBV3-1 and TRBJ2-5; D is possibly TRBD2 (5 bases). V dropped 0 bases and J dropped 5 bases, with 10 bases sitting between them. This CDR3 comprises 14 residues. Germline lookup yields CDR1 LGHDT and CDR2 YNNKEL (reference sequence). CDR3 residues: CASSQEGLSETQYF. CDR3 in DNA: TGTGCCAGCAGCCAAGAAGGACTCTCGGAGACCCAGTACTTC.

CDR3: CASSQPTGSAYEQYF. Here the CDR3 DNA reads TGTGCCAGCAGCCAACCGACAGGGTCGGCCTACGAGCAGTACTTC. The chain carries TRBV11-1 and TRBJ2-7, with TRBD1 matching 7 bases. CDR1 is SGHAT and CDR2 is FQDESV in the germline V gene (reference sequence). The CDR3 has 15 residues. Losses at the gene ends were 5 bases for V and 2 bases for J; bases not matched to a gene: 9.

The chain employs TRBV7-3 and TRBJ2-3; perhaps TRBD1 as D (5 bases). The germline V gene encodes CDR1 SGHTA and CDR2 FQGTGA. Between the trimmed V and J ends, which lost 2 bases and 6 bases, there was a span of 15 bases. There are 15 residues in the CDR3. The CDR3 coding sequence is TGTGCCAGCAGCTTAGATGGCAGGGAAGTTGATACGCAGTATTTT. This translates into CASSLDGREVDTQYF.

This clonotype was seen only a few times. The chain uses TRBV20-1 and TRBJ2-4; 8 positions match TRBD1. The V and J ends lost 2 bases and 13 bases, in that order; junction bases with no gene match: 7. The CDR3 runs to 12 residues. CDR1 and CDR2 (germline): DFQATT, SNEGSKA (reference sequence). CDR3 region: CSARRQGWEQYF. In nucleotides, the CDR3 is TGCAGTGCTAGAAGACAGGGGTGGGAGCAGTACTTC.

Details on this clonotype: One junction end does not reproduce the germline sequence, and a read error may be involved. The V gene is TRBV20-1, the J gene TRBJ1-5, with 9 bases fitting TRBD1. The CDR3 runs 15 residues. The germline gives CDR1 DFQATT, CDR2 SNEGSKA (reference sequence). The CDR3 spells CCARQWDRDDQPQHF. The CDR3 DNA reads TGCTGTGCACGTCAGTGGGACAGGGACGACCAGCCCCAGCATTTT.

A few counts support this clonotype. The rearrangement links TRBV4-3 to TRBJ1-6; possible D gene TRBD1, 6 bases. Per germline, CDR1 LGHNA and CDR2 YSLEER. V lost 2 bases and J 7 bases, leaving 15 bases between the germline ends. This CDR3 comprises 16 residues. In nucleotides, the CDR3 is TGCGCCAGCAGCCAAATTACCGGGACACCAAATTCACCCCTCCACTTT. Encoded protein: CASSQITGTPNSPLHF.

The chain combines TRBV20-1 with TRBJ2-4; 11 bases are a match to TRBD1. The end of the DNA aligns better with TRBJ2-7, so the J call may be wrong. This CDR3 is built from 14 residues. CDR1 and CDR2 from the germline V gene are DFQATT and SNEGSKA (reference sequence). The CDR3 reads CSARRTGGPYEQYF. The CDR3 nucleotides are TGCAGTGCTAGAAGGACAGGGGGCCCTTACGAGCAGTACTTC.

This sequence joins TRBV6-5 and TRBJ1-2; 10 bases fit TRBD1. Per the germline V gene, CDR1 is MNHEY and CDR2 is SVGAGI. CDR3 length: 13 amino acids. The ends lost 6 bases at V and 8 bases at J; junction bases unmatched: 6. The DNA of the CDR3 is TGTGCCAGCAGCTCGACAGGGGGCCTCGGCTACACCTTC. It codes for CASSSTGGLGYTF.

The sample holds one count of this clonotype. The V call is TRBV28, the J call TRBJ1-1; the D gene is possibly TRBD1 (5 bases). Trimming pared 5 bases from V and 9 bases from J, leaving 13 bases between. CDR1 is MDHEN, CDR2 SYDVKM, per germline. CDR3 length equals 12 residues. CDR3 sequence: CASSIRRQKAFF. Here the CDR3 DNA reads TGTGCCAGCAGTATAAGAAGACAGAAAGCTTTCTTT.

The rearrangement uses TRBV4-3 and TRBJ2-7; 7 positions agree with TRBD2. The CDR3 length is 14 residues. The J segment lost 3 bases and the V segment lost 2 bases, leaving 4 bases of the junction unmatched. Germline V gives CDR1 LGHNA, CDR2 YSLEER. In DNA, the CDR3 is TGCGCCAGCAGCCAAACGGCGGGGGTCTACGAGCAGTACTTC. The encoded protein is CASSQTAGVYEQYF.

On this clonotype itself: At one end the junction does not follow the germline gene, possibly because of a read error. The J gene is TRBJ2-3, the V gene TRBV27, with TRBD2 matching over 11 bases. This CDR3 has 17 amino acids. Germline CDR1 is MNHEY and CDR2 is SMNVEV (reference sequence). The CDR3 DNA follows: TGTGCCAGCAGTAGACTAGCGGGGACCCGCAGCACAGATACGCGGTATTTT. Protein sequence: CASSRLAGTRSTDTRYF.

The chain employs TRBV6-5 and TRBJ1-4, with 10 positions matching TRBD1. V gave up 6 bases and J gave up 3 bases; unmatched junction bases: 7. Germline V gene data show CDR1 as MNHEY and CDR2 as SVGAGI. The CDR3 totals 16 residues. CDR3 in DNA: TGTGCCAGCAGCTCCGGGACAGGGGCCCCTAATGAAAAACTGTTTTTT. Encoded protein: CASSSGTGAPNEKLFF.

This clonotype was detected a few times. This chain connects TRBV5-5 to TRBJ2-5, with a possible D match to TRBD2 (6 bases). Germline loops: CDR1 SGHKS, CDR2 YYEKEE (reference sequence). This CDR3 has 17 amino acids. The ends were cut back, 5 bases at V and 0 bases at J, with 20 bases in the middle. Written as DNA, the CDR3 is TGTGCCAGCAGGGACCGCGCGGGACCCCGGTACCAAGAGACCCAGTACTTC. It translates to CASRDRAGPRYQETQYF.

This clonotype showed up just a few times. V is TRBV5-1 and J is TRBJ2-3; TRBD2 agrees at 8 bases. The CDR3 totals 17 residues. Germline V gene sequence: CDR1 SGHRS, CDR2 YFSETQ. V trimming: 0 bases; J trimming: 4 bases; junction bases outside the gene matches: 10. The CDR3: CASSLAAGGVVADTQYF. The CDR3, as DNA: TGCGCCAGCAGCTTGGCCGCGGGGGGAGTAGTCGCAGATACGCAGTATTTT.

The gene calls are TRBV20-1 and TRBJ2-1; D remains unclear. The V and J ends lost 3 bases and 0 bases respectively, with 9 bases between them. Germline CDR1 reads DFQATT; CDR2 reads SNEGSKA (reference sequence). The CDR3 is made up of 14 amino acids. CDR3 sequence reads: CSARRHNSYNEQFF. Here the CDR3 DNA reads TGCAGTGCTAGGAGACACAACTCCTACAATGAGCAGTTCTTC.

This clonotype was observed a few times. The V and J genes are TRBV4-3 and TRBJ2-1; TRBD2 might be the D (6 bases). This CDR3 has 15 amino acids. The V end lost 4 bases, the J end lost 2 bases, and 12 bases lay between the germline ends. Germline loops: CDR1 LGHNA, CDR2 YSLEER. The CDR3 loop is CASSRDLPTYNEQFF. Written as DNA, the CDR3 is TGCGCCAGCAGCCGGGACTTACCTACCTACAATGAGCAGTTCTTC.

The chain recombines TRBV20-1 with TRBJ2-3; 9 bases fit TRBD1. V lost 2 bases, J lost 3 bases, and 3 bases stayed unmatched. In germline, CDR1 is DFQATT, CDR2 SNEGSKA (reference sequence). The CDR3 runs to 14 residues. CDR3 sequence: CSARYRGHTDTQYF. The CDR3, as DNA: TGCAGTGCTAGATACAGGGGGCATACAGATACGCAGTATTTT.

V and J are TRBV15 and TRBJ2-5; TRBD2 matches 14 bases. Germline CDR1 and CDR2: LNHNV and YYDKDF (reference sequence). V dropped 5 bases and J dropped 4; count of bases not matched to a gene: 3. This CDR3 has 15 amino acids. The CDR3 loop is CATSGGLAGGETQYF. The CDR3 region has the DNA TGTGCCACCAGCGGCGGACTAGCGGGGGGAGAGACCCAGTACTTC.